This TCR beta chain is from a study of patients and donors after allogeneic stem cell transplantation. V lost 1 base, J lost 15 bases, and 8 bases lay in between. Germline V CDR1 and CDR2: SGHRS, YFSETQ. This CDR3 is built from 10 residues. MiXCR was run by TCRdb on the RT-PCR reads, yielding one entry per CDR3 protein. The repertoire consists of 20,000 or so distinct CDR3 sequences, with 4.9% occurring once and the leading ten covering approximately 42%. This clonotype showed up just a few times. The origin of this receptor is a human donor who was either an allogeneic HSCT recipient or a stem cell or donor lymphocyte infusion donor (not recorded which). It is not recorded whose cells these are; they may come from a transplant donor. Input material: blood, either unsorted or a sorted T cell fraction (not recorded which). V is TRBV5-1 and J is TRBJ2-4, with D possibly called TRBD1 or TRBD2 (5 bases each). CDR3 sequence reads: CASSLPGRYF. DNA of the CDR3: TGCGCCAGCAGCTTGCCGGGGCGGTACTTC.